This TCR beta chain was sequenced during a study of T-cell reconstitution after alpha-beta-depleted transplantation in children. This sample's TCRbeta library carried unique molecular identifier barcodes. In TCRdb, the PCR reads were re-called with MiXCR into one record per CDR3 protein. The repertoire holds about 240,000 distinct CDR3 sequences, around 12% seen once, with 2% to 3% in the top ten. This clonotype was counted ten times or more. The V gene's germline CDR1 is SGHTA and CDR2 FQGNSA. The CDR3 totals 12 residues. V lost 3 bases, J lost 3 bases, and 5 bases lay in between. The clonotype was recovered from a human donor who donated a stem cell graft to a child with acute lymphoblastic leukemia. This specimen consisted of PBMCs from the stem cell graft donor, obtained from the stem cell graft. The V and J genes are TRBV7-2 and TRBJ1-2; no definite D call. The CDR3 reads CASSFLDYGYTF. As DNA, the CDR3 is TGTGCCAGCAGCTTCCTAGACTATGGCTACACCTTC.